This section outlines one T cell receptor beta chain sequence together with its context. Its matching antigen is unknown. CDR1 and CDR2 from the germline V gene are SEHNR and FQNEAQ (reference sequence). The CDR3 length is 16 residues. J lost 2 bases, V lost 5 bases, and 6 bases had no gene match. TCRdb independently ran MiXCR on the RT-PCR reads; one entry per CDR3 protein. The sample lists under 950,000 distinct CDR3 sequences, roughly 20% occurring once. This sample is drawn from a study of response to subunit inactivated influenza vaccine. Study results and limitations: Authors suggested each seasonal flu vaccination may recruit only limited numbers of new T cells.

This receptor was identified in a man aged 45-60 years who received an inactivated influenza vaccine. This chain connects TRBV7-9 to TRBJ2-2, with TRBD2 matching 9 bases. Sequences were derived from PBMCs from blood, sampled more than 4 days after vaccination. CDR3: CASSPSSGINTGELFF. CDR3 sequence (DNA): TGTGCCAGCAGCCCGTCTAGCGGGATTAACACCGGGGAGCTGTTTTTT.